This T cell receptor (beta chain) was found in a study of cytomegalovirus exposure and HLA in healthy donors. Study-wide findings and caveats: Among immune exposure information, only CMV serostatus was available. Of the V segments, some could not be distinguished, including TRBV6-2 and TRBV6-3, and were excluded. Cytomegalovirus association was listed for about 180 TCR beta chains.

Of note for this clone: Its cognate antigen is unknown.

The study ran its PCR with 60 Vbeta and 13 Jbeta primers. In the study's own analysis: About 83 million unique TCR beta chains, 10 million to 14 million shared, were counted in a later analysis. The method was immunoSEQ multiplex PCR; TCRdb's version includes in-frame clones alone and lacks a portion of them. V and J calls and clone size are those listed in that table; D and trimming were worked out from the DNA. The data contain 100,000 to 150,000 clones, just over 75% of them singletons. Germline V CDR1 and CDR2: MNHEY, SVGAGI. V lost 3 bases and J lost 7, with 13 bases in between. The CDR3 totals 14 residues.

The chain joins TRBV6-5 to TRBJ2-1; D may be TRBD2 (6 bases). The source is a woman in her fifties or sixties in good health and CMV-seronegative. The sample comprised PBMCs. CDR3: CASSYPGLNNEQFF. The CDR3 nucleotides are TGTGCCAGCAGTTATCCCGGACTAAATAATGAGCAGTTCTTC.